The following is a TCR beta chain sequence with its context. Its antigen is as yet unknown. This sample was taken from a study of T cell responses to AZD1222 COVID-19 vaccine. General study points: Donor demographics were predominantly white British with a female majority; clonal diversity may be underestimated.

The V gene lost 4 bases and the J gene lost 1 base, with 5 bases spanning the gap. The CDR3 runs to 12 residues. Germline loops: CDR1 ENHRY, CDR2 SYGVKD. The repertoire was sequenced with immunoSEQ multiplex PCR; TCRdb's copy has only in-frame clones and lacks some. Counted here are about 120,000 clones, around nine tenths occurring once; the ten biggest clones make up 2.4%. This chain joins TRBV10-3 and TRBJ2-7, with D uncertain. The receptor was isolated from an adult in good health. Sequences were derived from peripheral blood, sampled on day 0 of AZD1222 vaccination. The CDR3, as DNA: TGTGCCATCAGTGTGGGGTCCTACGAGCAGTACTTC. Its translation: CAISVGSYEQYF.